This passage covers 10 T cell receptor beta chains from one sample sequenced in a study of blood T cell repertoires in COVID-19. Assay: immunoSEQ multiplex PCR; the TCRdb copy retains only in-frame clones and omits some. The profile covers 150,000 to 200,000 clones, with roughly 87% appearing a single time and approximately 6.5% taken by the ten largest. Sequenced: peripheral blood. Every receptor here comes from a woman aged 40-49 years with acute or convalescent COVID-19.

This clone was observed a few times. The chain joins TRBV29-1 to TRBJ2-5; the match to TRBD1 covers 9 bases. The germline CDR1 and CDR2 sequences are SQVTM and ANQGSEA. There are 13 residues in the CDR3. The V gene end was trimmed by 6 bases and the J gene end by 5 bases; junction bases not matched to a gene: 7. The CDR3 DNA reads as TGCAGCGTCAAAGGGGGGACAGGGGAGACCCAGTACTTC. This sequence encodes CSVKGGTGETQYF.

The V and J genes are TRBV6-4 and TRBJ1-6; TRBD1 agrees at 7 bases. The CDR3 length is 16 residues. Trimming took 2 bases from V and 5 from J; bases not matched to a gene: 6. In germline, CDR1 is MRHNA, CDR2 SNTAGT. The CDR3 loop reads CASSDTQGSDNSPLHF. CDR3 nucleotides: TGTGCCAGCAGTGACACACAGGGGTCGGATAATTCACCCCTCCACTTT.

Comment on this clone: Being one base from a much bigger clone, this may be a read error. The V and J genes are TRBV7-8 and TRBJ1-2; 10 bases are a match to TRBD1. The germline gives CDR1 SGHVS, CDR2 FQNEAQ. This CDR3 has 13 amino acids. Trimming cost V 3 bases and J 6 bases; bases outside gene matches: 1. CDR3 protein: CASSFGTGDGYTF. CDR3 sequence (DNA): TGTGCCAGCAGCTTCGGGACAGGGGATGGCTACACCTTC.

This chain connects TRBV5-1 to TRBJ2-1; 7 bases are shared with TRBD2. V trimming: 1 base; J trimming: 6 bases; junction bases outside the gene matches: 1. Looked up from germline, CDR1 is SGHRS and CDR2 is YFSETQ. The CDR3 is made up of 13 amino acids. In DNA form, the CDR3 reads TGCGCCAGCAGCTTGTGGGGGGGCAATGAGCAGTTCTTC. As protein: CASSLWGGNEQFF. Drawing the rest from reference TRBV5-1 and TRBJ2-1, the complete variable domain is KAGVTQTPRYLIKTRGQQVTLSCSPISGHRSVSWYQQTPGQGLQFLFEYFSETQRNKGNFPGRFSGRQFSNSRSEMNVSTLELGDSALYLCASSLWGGNEQFFGPGTRLTVL.

V gene TRBV28 combines with J gene TRBJ2-3; D is possibly TRBD1 (5 bases). V was cut by 5 bases and J by 4 bases, with 16 bases left in between. Germline CDR1 MDHEN, CDR2 SYDVKM. The CDR3 has 15 amino acids. CDR3 coding DNA: TGTGCCAGCAGTCTCGGTCTGGGCAGGGCAGATACGCAGTATTTT. Protein: CASSLGLGRADTQYF.

As DNA, the CDR3 is TGTGCCAGCAGGGGACAGGTCTATGGCTACACCTTC. This codes for CASRGQVYGYTF. V is TRBV2 and J is TRBJ1-2, with 8 bases aligning to TRBD1. This CDR3 spans 12 amino acids. Trimming at V came to 6 bases and at J to 4 bases, leaving 1 base not matched to a gene. The V gene's germline CDR1 is SNHLY and CDR2 FYNNEI.

This clone has a handful of counts. The rearrangement uses TRBV18 and TRBJ2-7, with 9 bases that match TRBD1. This CDR3 region has 15 residues. CDR1 and CDR2 (germline): KGHSH, LQKENI. Trimming removed 3 bases from V and 2 bases from J; junction bases left unmatched: 5. The chain's CDR3 is CASSPPGTGTYEQYF. In nucleotides, the CDR3 is TGTGCCAGCTCACCTCCCGGGACAGGGACCTACGAGCAGTACTTC.

This chain joins TRBV5-1 and TRBJ1-1; D perhaps matches TRBD1 (6 bases). Trimming shortened V by 4 bases and J by 0 bases, and 10 bases separated the two germline ends. The CDR3 runs to 14 residues. CDR1 is SGHRS, CDR2 YFSETQ, per germline. Here the CDR3 reads CASSQGTMNTEAFF. Written as DNA, the CDR3 is TGCGCCAGCAGCCAGGGGACCATGAACACTGAAGCTTTCTTT.

V is TRBV3-1 (or the pseudogene TRBV3-2) and J is TRBJ2-7, with TRBD1 matching 7 bases. Germline V CDR1 and CDR2: LGHDT, YNNKEL (reference sequence). The length of the CDR3 is 14 residues. J was trimmed by 1 base and V by 4 bases; bases with no gene match: 4. CDR3 loop: CASSPTGPSYEQYF. CDR3 bases: TGTGCCAGCAGCCCGACAGGGCCTTCCTACGAGCAGTACTTC.

This clone has only a few counts. The rearrangement uses TRBV29-1 and TRBJ2-1; 7 bases map to TRBD2. V gave up 4 bases and J gave up 16 bases; unmatched junction bases: 13. The CDR3 consists of 12 residues. Germline-derived CDR1 and CDR2 are SQVTM and ANQGSEA. As DNA, the CDR3 is TGCAGCGTTGCCGTTTTGGGGAGGGCGAGCTTCTTC. Amino acid sequence: CSVAVLGRASFF.